This is a list of T cell receptor beta chains from one sample in a study of Tregs in tolerant kidney transplant recipients. Here immunoSEQ multiplex PCR was the method, and the copy in TCRdb shows in-frame clones only, minus some. The table includes approximately 99,000 clones, 90% detected once. Sequencing was performed on CD4+ T cells from blood, taken before the transplant. These receptors were taken from a human donor who received a combined kidney and bone marrow transplant. CDR3s include the opening cysteine and the closing phenylalanine or tryptophan. Fields, in order: J gene, CDR3 length, D gene, clone size, V gene, CDR3 DNA, CDR3 protein. D genes are given only for firm matches. Part of the rows lack a size; the others show once, few, many or a class for expanded clones.

TRBJ1-3,14,NA,few,TRBV12-5,TGTGCTAGTGCCACCGAGAGGTCTGGAAACACCATATATTTT,CASATERSGNTIYF
TRBJ1-2,16,NA,NA,TRBV9,TGTGCCAGCAGCGCAGAGGGTGGCGGAGCTAACTATGGCTACACCTTC,CASSAEGGGANYGYTF
TRBJ1-2,14,NA,once,TRBV11-2,TGTGCCAGCAGCTTTACGACGGGAGACTATGGCTACACCTTC,CASSFTTGDYGYTF
TRBJ1-2,13,NA,once,TRBV6-6,TGTGCCAGCAGTTACTCGGAGAAAGAAAACCCCAACTTC,CASSYSEKENPNF
TRBJ2-3,13,NA,NA,TRBV7-2,TGTGCCAGCAGCTTACGGGGGTCAGATACGCAGTATTTT,CASSLRGSDTQYF
TRBJ2-1,15,TRBD2,NA,TRBV5-4,TGTGCCAGCAGCTTCGGACTAGCGGAATACAATGAGCAGTTCTTC,CASSFGLAEYNEQFF
TRBJ2-3,18,TRBD2,NA,TRBV18,TGTGCCAGCTCACCACCGGGACTAGCGGGGGGGCTTACAGATACGCAGTATTTT,CASSPPGLAGGLTDTQYF
TRBJ2-5,14,NA,NA,TRBV5-4,TGTGCCAGCAGCTTAACAAACAGGGTAGAGACCCAGTACTTC,CASSLTNRVETQYF
TRBJ2-1,17,NA,NA,TRBV7-8,TGTGCCAGCAGCTTAAGCCCAGCGGGTAGCTCCTACAATGAGCAGTTCTTC,CASSLSPAGSSYNEQFF
TRBJ1-3,15,NA,NA,TRBV13,TGTGCCAGCAGCTTTGCGGGGCCCCATGGAAACACCATATATTTT,CASSFAGPHGNTIYF
TRBJ2-1,16,NA,NA,TRBV4-1,TGCGCCAGCAGCCAAGATCTGGCGGGGTATAGGAATGAGCAGTTCTTC,CASSQDLAGYRNEQFF
TRBJ2-7,15,TRBD1,NA,TRBV19,TGTGCCAGTAGTGAGGGGACAGGGAGGTGGGACGAGCAGTACTTC,CASSEGTGRWDEQYF
TRBJ1-1,13,NA,few,TRBV7-6,TGTGCCAGCAGCTTACGACAGAACACTGAAGCTTTCTTT,CASSLRQNTEAFF
TRBJ2-5,14,NA,NA,TRBV6-5,TGTGCCAGCAGTTATTCGAGGTTTTCGGAGACCCAGTACTTC,CASSYSRFSETQYF
TRBJ1-1,14,TRBD1,NA,TRBV5-6,TGTGCCAGCTCCCCGTACAGGGGGCATACTGAAGCTTTCTTT,CASSPYRGHTEAFF
TRBJ1-3,15,TRBD1,NA,TRBV6-5,TGTGCCAGCAGCACCCGGACAGGGCGAGGAAACACCATATATTTT,CASSTRTGRGNTIYF
TRBJ1-1,14,NA,NA,TRBV6-1,TGTGCCAGCACAATGGGCTTCATGAACACTGAAGCTTTCTTT,CASTMGFMNTEAFF
TRBJ2-4,16,NA,NA,TRBV15,TGTGCCACCAGCAGAGGGGAGGGGGTGGCCAAAAACATTCAGTACTTC,CATSRGEGVAKNIQYF
TRBJ1-1,13,NA,NA,TRBV19,TGTGCCAGTAGAAAGGTAGGGAGCACTGAAGCTTTCTTT,CASRKVGSTEAFF
TRBJ2-5,14,TRBD1,NA,TRBV5-1,TGCGCCAGCAGTCAGGGGGCAAACCAAGAGACCCAGTACTTC,CASSQGANQETQYF
TRBJ2-1,17,TRBD2,NA,TRBV7-9,TGTGCCAGCAGCGCCCCTAGCGGGGCCCTCTCCTACAATGAGCAGTTCTTC,CASSAPSGALSYNEQFF
TRBJ2-1,16,TRBD2,NA,TRBV6-5,TGTGCCAGCAGTTACGCTAGCGGGAGATCCTACAATGAGCAGTTCTTC,CASSYASGRSYNEQFF
TRBJ2-1,16,TRBD1,NA,TRBV11-3,TGTGCCAGCAGCGTTGACGACAGGGGGCTCGACAATGAGCAGTTCTTC,CASSVDDRGLDNEQFF
TRBJ2-7,14,TRBD1,once,TRBV19,TGTGCCAGTAGTTTGGACAGGGGCTCCTACGAGCAGTACTTC,CASSLDRGSYEQYF
TRBJ2-7,14,NA,once,TRBV5-6,TGTGCCAGCAGCTTGGCCGGCACAGCCTACGAGCAGTACTTC,CASSLAGTAYEQYF
TRBJ2-2,14,TRBD2,NA,TRBV10-3,TGTGCCCTTCGGGAGGACAAGAACACCGGGGAGCTGTTTTTT,CALREDKNTGELFF
TRBJ2-3,15,TRBD2,NA,TRBV5-4,TGTGCCAGCAGCTTGCCAGCGGGGGGGAGAGGTACGCAGTATTTT,CASSLPAGGRGTQYF
TRBJ1-2,12,NA,once,TRBV2,TGTGCCACCCTGGGGTTAGGGGATGGCTACACCTTC,CATLGLGDGYTF
TRBJ2-5,17,TRBD2,once,TRBV5-4,TGTGCCAGCAGCCCGGGGGAGGGGCGCCCCTTCCAAGAGACCCAGTACTTC,CASSPGEGRPFQETQYF
TRBJ1-2,14,NA,NA,TRBV6-1,TGTGCCAGCGAGGGCTTCGTGGGTTTGGGTGGCTACACCTTC,CASEGFVGLGGYTF
TRBJ2-1,14,NA,NA,TRBV30,TGTGCCTGGAGTATCCGAGCGGCCTACAATGAGCAGTTCTTC,CAWSIRAAYNEQFF
TRBJ2-7,14,NA,NA,TRBV2,TGTGCCAGCAGCCTGGGAGTCTGGGCCTACGAGCAGTACTTC,CASSLGVWAYEQYF
TRBJ1-1,13,NA,few,TRBV5-1,TGCGCCAGCAGCGCTACAGTGGGTACTGAAGCTTTCTTT,CASSATVGTEAFF
TRBJ1-1,12,TRBD1,once,TRBV11-3,TGTGCCTCAGGGGGCATGGGGACTGAAGCTTTCTTT,CASGGMGTEAFF
TRBJ2-1,15,TRBD2,NA,TRBV5-1,TGCGCCAGCAGCGAGCGGGAACCCTCCTACAATGAGCAGTTCTTC,CASSEREPSYNEQFF
TRBJ1-2,16,TRBD1,few,TRBV15,TGTGCCACCAGCGGCGGGGACAGGGCCAAAGCTTATGGCTACACCTTC,CATSGGDRAKAYGYTF
TRBJ2-2,15,NA,NA,TRBV5-1,TGCGCCAGCTCCGAACAGGGAGTAACCACCGGGGAGCTGTTTTTT,CASSEQGVTTGELFF
TRBJ1-3,17,TRBD1,NA,TRBV11-2,TGTGCCAGCAGCTTAGATAGGGGGCGAAGCTCTGGAAACACCATATATTTT,CASSLDRGRSSGNTIYF
TRBJ2-3,15,TRBD2,NA,TRBV6-1,TGTGCCAGCAGGGGGGGACTAGCGGGATCAGATACGCAGTATTTT,CASRGGLAGSDTQYF
TRBJ2-7,13,TRBD1,NA,TRBV28,TGTGCCAGCAGCCAAGGGACAGTGTATGAGCAGTACTTC,CASSQGTVYEQYF
TRBJ1-1,19,TRBD1,NA,TRBV7-9,TGTGCCAGCAGCACACCCGGGACAGGGTTTTCGGGGATGAACACTGAAGCTTTCTTT,CASSTPGTGFSGMNTEAFF
TRBJ1-4,13,NA,NA,TRBV2,TGTGCCGGATCCGAAGGGACATATGAAAAACTGTTTTTT,CAGSEGTYEKLFF
TRBJ2-3,16,TRBD1,NA,TRBV28,TGTGCCAGCAGTTGGGGGACAGGGGCCATCAAGGATACGCAGTATTTT,CASSWGTGAIKDTQYF
TRBJ2-7,14,TRBD2,NA,TRBV30,TGTGCCTGGAGTGTAGGGCTAGCGGGAGGACTGCCGTACTTC,CAWSVGLAGGLPYF
TRBJ2-7,14,NA,NA,TRBV15,TGTGCCACCAGCAGAGAACCACGGTCCTACGAGCAGTACTTC,CATSREPRSYEQYF
TRBJ1-4,20,NA,NA,TRBV18,TGTGCCAGCTCACCCATACTACTGACAGGCGCCTCGCCAACTAATGAAAAACTGTTTTTT,CASSPILLTGASPTNEKLFF
TRBJ1-2,12,NA,NA,TRBV19,TGTGCCAGTAGACAGGGTAACTATGGCTACACCTTC,CASRQGNYGYTF
TRBJ1-1,16,TRBD1,NA,TRBV5-1,TGCGCCAGCAGCTTGCTACCAGGGGGCTCCAACACTGAAGCTTTCTTT,CASSLLPGGSNTEAFF
TRBJ2-3,13,NA,NA,TRBV19,TGTGCCAGTAGTATAGCTTCCACGGGTACGCAGTATTTT,CASSIASTGTQYF
TRBJ2-7,17,NA,NA,TRBV11-2,TGTGCCAGCAGCACCCTCGGATGGACGGGGAGCTCCTACGAGCAGTACTTC,CASSTLGWTGSSYEQYF